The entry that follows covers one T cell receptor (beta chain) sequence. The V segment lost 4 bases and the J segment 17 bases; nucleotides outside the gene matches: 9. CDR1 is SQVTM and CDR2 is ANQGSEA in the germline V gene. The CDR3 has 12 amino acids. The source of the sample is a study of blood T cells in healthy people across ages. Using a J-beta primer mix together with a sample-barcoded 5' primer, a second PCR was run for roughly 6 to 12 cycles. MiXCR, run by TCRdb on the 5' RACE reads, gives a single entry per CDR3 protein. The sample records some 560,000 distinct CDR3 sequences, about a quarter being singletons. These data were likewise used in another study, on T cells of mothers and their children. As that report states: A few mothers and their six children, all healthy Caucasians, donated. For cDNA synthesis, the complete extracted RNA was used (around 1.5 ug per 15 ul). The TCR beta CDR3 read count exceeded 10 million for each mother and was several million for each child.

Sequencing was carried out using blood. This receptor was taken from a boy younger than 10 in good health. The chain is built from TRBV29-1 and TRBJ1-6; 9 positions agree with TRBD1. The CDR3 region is CSVVAGQGLVHF. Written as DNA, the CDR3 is TGCAGCGTTGTGGCGGGACAGGGATTGGTCCACTTT.